This T cell receptor (beta chain) was sequenced for a study of radiotherapy plus CTLA-4 blockade in lung cancer. The overall study: In approximately 17% of patients, objective responses were seen; roughly 30% had disease control. General study points: Interferon-beta and early blood T cell clone dynamics reportedly predicted response best.

Trimming cost V 0 bases and J 3 bases, with 12 bases left between them. The CDR3 has 15 amino acids. In germline, CDR1 is LGHNA, CDR2 YSLEER. Chemo-refractory metastatic non-small-cell lung cancer patients were treated with focal radiation plus CTLA-4 blockade with ipilimumab. Worth noting for this clone: Its antigen is as yet unknown.

The method was immunoSEQ multiplex PCR; TCRdb's version includes in-frame clones alone and lacks a portion of them. This repertoire shows over 14,000 clones, approximately 75% found once; its top ten account for approximately 55%. V usage is TRBV4-3 and J usage is TRBJ2-7, with a weak D call TRBD1 (6 bases). This TCR came from a human donor with non-small cell lung cancer whose response to radiotherapy plus ipilimumab could not be evaluated. Sequenced material: peripheral blood, taken from a patient treated with radiotherapy plus ipilimumab. For the CDR3, the DNA is TGCGCCAGCAGCCAAGATTGGGGGCCCTTCTACGAGCAGTACGTC. Translation gives CASSQDWGPFYEQYV.